This TCR beta chain originates from a study of T-cell reconstitution after alpha-beta-depleted transplantation in children. This clonotype has only a few counts. Its antigen is undetermined. The study's findings and limits: Newly generated T cells supplied most T-cell counts and diversity one year post-transplant. The study reportedly traced alpha-beta T cells about two months after transplant to several hundred expanded graft clones. Surviving recipient T cells and thymic progenitors underlay high day-60 TCRbeta diversity in some patients.

This CDR3 has 14 amino acids. With 3 bases removed from V and 0 bases from J, the gap between germline ends came to 9 bases. Germline V gene data show CDR1 as DFQATT and CDR2 as SNEGSKA (reference sequence). Preparing the TCRbeta library involved the use of unique molecular identifiers. TCRdb reprocessed the PCR reads via MiXCR and lists one record per CDR3 protein. In the table there are about 27,000 distinct CDR3 sequences, 15% to 20% of which are singletons. This clonotype was sampled from a male patient between 2 and 10 years old who had a stem cell transplant for acute lymphoblastic leukemia, so the T cells may come from the graft donor. The chain combines TRBV20-1 with TRBJ2-1, with a tentative D call TRBD2 (6 bases). The starting material was PBMCs, mostly from graft donor cells, obtained 60 days after TCRalphabeta/CD19-depleted stem cell transplant. The CDR3 nucleotides are TGCAGTGCTAGCCCTAGCGCCTCCTACAATGAGCAGTTCTTC. Translated, it gives CSASPSASYNEQFF.